These T cell receptor beta chains were read from a single sample in a study of cytomegalovirus exposure and HLA in healthy donors. Produced via immunoSEQ multiplex PCR; TCRdb's table is partial and in-frame only. Among about 120,000 clones, roughly 60% were seen once, and the ten largest hold more than 8.5%. The specimen was PBMCs. The receptor source for this set is a middle-aged man in good health and CMV-seropositive. Both conserved end residues are part of each CDR3. The D gene is left open where the match is weak. Clone size is given for some rows only: seen once, a few or many times, or a class if the clone is expanded.

.	TRBV4-1	.	TRBJ2-7	13	CASSPDRIYEQYF	TGCGCCAGCAGCCCCGACAGGATCTACGAGCAGTACTTC
.	TRBV11-1	.	TRBJ2-7	14	CASSQIRGRIEQYF	TGTGCCAGCAGCCAAATCAGGGGCCGAATCGAGCAGTACTTC
.	TRBV5-4	.	TRBJ2-7	15	CASSLGSTVSYEQYF	TGTGCCAGCAGCTTGGGCTCGACAGTCTCCTACGAGCAGTACTTC
.	TRBV7-3	TRBD2	TRBJ2-1	18	CASSSIPPSGTRYNEQFF	TGTGCCAGCAGCAGCATCCCTCCGAGCGGGACCAGATACAATGAGCAGTTCTTC
.	TRBV4-1	TRBD1	TRBJ1-1	15	CASSRPDRDFAEAFF	TGCGCCAGCAGCCGCCCGGACAGGGATTTCGCTGAAGCTTTCTTT
few	TRBV6-6	TRBD2	TRBJ2-7	16	CASRTSGGAISGEQYF	TGTGCCAGCAGAACAAGCGGGGGCGCGATCAGCGGCGAGCAGTACTTC
.	TRBV6-5	.	TRBJ2-7	12	CASSFQGYEQYF	TGTGCCAGCAGTTTCCAGGGTTACGAGCAGTACTTC
.	TRBV2	.	TRBJ2-7	14	CASSGQRAASEQYF	TGTGCCAGCAGCGGACAGAGGGCGGCGTCCGAGCAGTACTTC
few	TRBV18	TRBD1	TRBJ2-5	16	CASSPPAQGAVETQYF	TGTGCCAGCTCACCACCGGCACAGGGGGCGGTTGAGACCCAGTACTTC
few	TRBV27	TRBD2	TRBJ2-1	16	CASSPAPSGGANEQFF	TGTGCCAGCAGTCCCGCCCCTAGCGGGGGGGCCAATGAGCAGTTCTTC
.	TRBV4-3	.	TRBJ2-7	15	CASSPSRVSSYEQYF	TGCGCCAGCAGCCCGTCCCGGGTTTCGTCCTACGAGCAGTACTTC
.	TRBV10-1	TRBD2	TRBJ2-3	14	CASSGAGARKTQYF	TGCGCCAGCAGTGGAGCGGGGGCTCGAAAGACGCAGTATTTT
.	TRBV10-2	TRBD2	TRBJ2-7	15	CASTSGADGAYEQYF	TGCGCCAGCACTAGCGGGGCGGACGGGGCCTACGAGCAGTACTTC
.	TRBV7-9	.	TRBJ1-4	15	CASSLAGPSLEKLFF	TGTGCCAGCAGCTTAGCGGGGCCGTCTCTAGAAAAACTGTTTTTT
.	TRBV4-1	TRBD2	TRBJ2-5	17	CASSQSAGGGLQETQYF	TGCGCCAGCAGCCAAAGCGCGGGAGGGGGTCTACAAGAGACCCAGTACTTC
.	TRBV2	.	TRBJ1-2	13	CASSERKGNGYTF	TGTGCCAGCAGTGAACGTAAGGGGAACGGCTACACCTTC
.	TRBV5-4	TRBD2	TRBJ2-5	15	CATASSGGTVGTQYF	TGTGCCACCGCGAGTAGCGGGGGGACCGTAGGAACCCAGTACTTC
few	TRBV7-2	.	TRBJ2-3	13	CASSLQYTDTQYF	TGTGCCAGCAGCTTGCAGTACACAGATACGCAGTATTTT
.	TRBV4-2	.	TRBJ2-3	15	CASSQGGGPTDTQYF	TGTGCCAGCAGCCAAGGGGGGGGGCCCACAGATACGCAGTATTTT
few	TRBV19	.	TRBJ1-1	11	CASMRNTEAFF	TGTGCCAGTATGAGGAACACTGAAGCTTTCTTT
.	TRBV18	TRBD1	TRBJ1-4	13	CATTMTGDEKLFF	TGTGCCACCACTATGACAGGGGATGAAAAACTGTTTTTT
few	TRBV6-6	TRBD1	TRBJ2-7	16	CASRSSDGQGVHEQYF	TGTGCCAGCAGGTCCTCGGACGGACAGGGGGTCCACGAGCAGTACTTC
once	TRBV14	TRBD1	TRBJ2-3	15	CASSQGEGAWDTQYF	TGTGCCAGCAGCCAAGGAGAGGGGGCGTGGGATACGCAGTATTTT
.	TRBV27	TRBD2	TRBJ2-1	17	CASSPPGLADRYNEQFF	TGTGCCAGCAGTCCCCCGGGACTAGCGGACAGATACAATGAGCAGTTCTTC
few	TRBV4-1	.	TRBJ2-1	16	CASSQLDTAWDNEQFF	TGCGCCAGCAGCCAACTGGACACTGCTTGGGACAATGAGCAGTTCTTC
.	TRBV28	.	TRBJ2-5	13	CASSRYEHETQYF	TGTGCCAGCAGCCGATATGAGCATGAGACCCAGTACTTC
.	TRBV10-3	.	TRBJ2-5	12	CATAGAQETQYF	TGTGCCACGGCGGGGGCCCAAGAGACCCAGTACTTC
few	TRBV19	.	TRBJ1-5	15	CASSLRGLGNQPQHF	TGTGCCAGTAGTCTAAGAGGACTGGGGAATCAGCCCCAGCATTTT
.	TRBV19	TRBD1	TRBJ2-2	17	CASTKGGQGFDTGELFF	TGTGCCAGCACTAAAGGGGGACAGGGGTTTGACACCGGGGAGCTGTTTTTT
.	TRBV19	TRBD1	TRBJ2-5	14	CASSIYTGDETQYF	TGTGCCAGTAGTATCTATACAGGGGACGAGACCCAGTACTTC